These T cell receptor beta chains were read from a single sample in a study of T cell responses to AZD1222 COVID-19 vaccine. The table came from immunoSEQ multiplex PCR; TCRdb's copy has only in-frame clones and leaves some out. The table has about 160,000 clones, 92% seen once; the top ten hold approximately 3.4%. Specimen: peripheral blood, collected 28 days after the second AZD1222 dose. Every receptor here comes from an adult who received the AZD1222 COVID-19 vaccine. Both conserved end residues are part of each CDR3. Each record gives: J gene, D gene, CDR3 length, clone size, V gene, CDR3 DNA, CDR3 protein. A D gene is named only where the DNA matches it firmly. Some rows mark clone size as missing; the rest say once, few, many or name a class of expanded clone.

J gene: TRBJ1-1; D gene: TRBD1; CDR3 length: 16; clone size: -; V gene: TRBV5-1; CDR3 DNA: TGCGCCAGCAGCTTGTTGGTTAAGAAAAGGACAGGGGAAGCTTTCTTT; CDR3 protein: CASSLLVKKRTGEAFF
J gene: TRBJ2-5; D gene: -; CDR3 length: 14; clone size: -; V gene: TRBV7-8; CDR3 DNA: TGTGCCAGCAGCTTAGCCCCGGCCCAAGAGACCCAGTACTTC; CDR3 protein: CASSLAPAQETQYF
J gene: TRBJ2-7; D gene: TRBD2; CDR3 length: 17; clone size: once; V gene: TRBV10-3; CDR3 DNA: TGTGCCATCAGGACCGGGACTAGCGGGAGTATGGTCCACGAGCAGTACTTC; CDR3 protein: CAIRTGTSGSMVHEQYF
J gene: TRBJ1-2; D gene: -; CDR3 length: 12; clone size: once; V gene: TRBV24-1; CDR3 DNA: TGTGCCACCAGTGATCAGGGCTATGGCTACACCTTC; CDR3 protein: CATSDQGYGYTF
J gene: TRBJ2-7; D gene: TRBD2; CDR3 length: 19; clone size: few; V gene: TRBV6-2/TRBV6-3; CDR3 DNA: TGTGCCAGCAGTTTCCCGGGACTAGCGGGAAGACTCCCCACCTACGAGCAGTACTTC; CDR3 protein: CASSFPGLAGRLPTYEQYF
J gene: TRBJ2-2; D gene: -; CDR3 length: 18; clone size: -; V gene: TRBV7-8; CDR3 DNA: TGTGCCAGCAGTTCTGCGCGGGTCCCGGGACTTTACACCGGGGAGCTGTTTTTT; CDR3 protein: CASSSARVPGLYTGELFF
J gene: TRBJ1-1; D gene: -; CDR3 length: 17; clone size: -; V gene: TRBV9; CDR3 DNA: TGTGCCAGCAGCGCCACCCACCGTATGACAACTTACACTGAAGCTTTCTTT; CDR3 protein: CASSATHRMTTYTEAFF
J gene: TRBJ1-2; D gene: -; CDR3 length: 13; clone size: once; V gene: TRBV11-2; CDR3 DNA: TGTGCCAGCAGCTTAGTATGGGGCTATGGCTACACCTTC; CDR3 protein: CASSLVWGYGYTF
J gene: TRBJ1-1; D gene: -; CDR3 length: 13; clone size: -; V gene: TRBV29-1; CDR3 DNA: TGCAGCGTTGAGACAGGAGCCGGCACTGAAGCTTTCTTT; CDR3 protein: CSVETGAGTEAFF
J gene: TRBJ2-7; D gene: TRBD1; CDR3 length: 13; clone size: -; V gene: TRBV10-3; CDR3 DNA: TGTGCCATCAGTCCGGGACAGGGATACGAGCAGTACTTC; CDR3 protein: CAISPGQGYEQYF
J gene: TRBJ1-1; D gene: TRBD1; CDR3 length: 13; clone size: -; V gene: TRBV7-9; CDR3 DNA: TGTGCCAGCTCACAGGGGAGAGACACTGAAGCTTTCTTT; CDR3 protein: CASSQGRDTEAFF
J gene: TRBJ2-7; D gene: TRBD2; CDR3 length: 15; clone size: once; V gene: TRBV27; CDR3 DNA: TGTGCCAGCAGTTTCCTAGCGGGAGTTCTCTACGAGCAGTACTTC; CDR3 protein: CASSFLAGVLYEQYF
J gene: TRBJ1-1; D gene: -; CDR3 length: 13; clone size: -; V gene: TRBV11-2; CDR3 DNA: TGTGCCAGCAGCTTTGAGCAGGGCACTGAAGCTTTCTTT; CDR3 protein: CASSFEQGTEAFF
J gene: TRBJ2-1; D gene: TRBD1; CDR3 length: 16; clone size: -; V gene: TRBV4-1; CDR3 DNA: TGCGCCAGCAGCCAACCAGGACAGGGGGCCTACAATGAGCAGTTCTTC; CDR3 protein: CASSQPGQGAYNEQFF
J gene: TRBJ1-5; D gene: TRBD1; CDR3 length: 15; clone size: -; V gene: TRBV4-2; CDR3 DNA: TGTGCCAGCAGCCAAGAGCACAGGGGAATTCAGCCCCAGCATTTT; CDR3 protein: CASSQEHRGIQPQHF
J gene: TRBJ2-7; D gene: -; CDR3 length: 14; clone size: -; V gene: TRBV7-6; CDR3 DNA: TGTGCCAGCAGCCCAAGAGGGTATCCCTACGAGCAGTACTTC; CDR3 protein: CASSPRGYPYEQYF
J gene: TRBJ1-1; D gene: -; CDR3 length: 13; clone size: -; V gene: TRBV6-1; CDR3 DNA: TGTGCCAGCAGTGAAGGTTGGAACACTGAAGCTTTCTTT; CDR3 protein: CASSEGWNTEAFF
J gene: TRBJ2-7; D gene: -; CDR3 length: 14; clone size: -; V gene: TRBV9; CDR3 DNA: TGTGCCAGCAACCAAGGTACAGGGCTAGGAGAGCAGTACTTC; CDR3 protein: CASNQGTGLGEQYF
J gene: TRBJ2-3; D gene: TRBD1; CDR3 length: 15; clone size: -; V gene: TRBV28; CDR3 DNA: TGTGCCAGCAGTTTAACACAGGGGGCGACAGATACGCAGTATTTT; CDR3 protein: CASSLTQGATDTQYF
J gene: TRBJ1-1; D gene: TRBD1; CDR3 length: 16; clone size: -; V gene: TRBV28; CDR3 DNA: TGTGCCAGCAGTCCCTACAGGGGACCATTGAACACTGAAGCTTTCTTT; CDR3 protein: CASSPYRGPLNTEAFF
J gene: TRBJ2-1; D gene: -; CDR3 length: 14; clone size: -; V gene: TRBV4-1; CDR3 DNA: TGCGCCAGCAGGCCCCTCCTCCGGGGGATGGAGCAGTTCTTC; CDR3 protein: CASRPLLRGMEQFF
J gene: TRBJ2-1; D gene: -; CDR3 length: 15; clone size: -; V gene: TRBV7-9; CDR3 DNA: TGTGCCAGCAAAGTGAGTAGCGGGACAGGGAATGAGCAGTTCTTC; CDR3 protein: CASKVSSGTGNEQFF
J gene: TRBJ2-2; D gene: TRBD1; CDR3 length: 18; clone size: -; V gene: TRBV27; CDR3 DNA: TGTGCCAGCGTTACAAGTCTAGACAGGGGGAAGAACACCGGGGAGCTGTTTTTT; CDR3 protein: CASVTSLDRGKNTGELFF
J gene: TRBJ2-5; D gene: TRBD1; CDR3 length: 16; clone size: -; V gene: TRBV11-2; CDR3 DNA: TGTGCCAGCAGCTTAGCCCTGACAGGGGGCGGCGAGACCCAGTACTTC; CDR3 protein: CASSLALTGGGETQYF
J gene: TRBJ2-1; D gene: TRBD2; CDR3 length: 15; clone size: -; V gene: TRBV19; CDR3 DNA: TGTGCCAGTATGTGGAGCGGGAGTACTTACAATGAGCAGTTCTTC; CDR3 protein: CASMWSGSTYNEQFF
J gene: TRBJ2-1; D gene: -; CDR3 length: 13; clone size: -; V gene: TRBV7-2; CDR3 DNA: TGTGCCAGCAGCCCCAGACTAGTCTCTCGGCAGTTCTTC; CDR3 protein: CASSPRLVSRQFF
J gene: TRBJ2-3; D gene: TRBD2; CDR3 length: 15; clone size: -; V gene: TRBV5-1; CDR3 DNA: TGCGCCAGCAGCTCGCAAGCGGGAAACACAGATACGCAGTATTTT; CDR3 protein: CASSSQAGNTDTQYF
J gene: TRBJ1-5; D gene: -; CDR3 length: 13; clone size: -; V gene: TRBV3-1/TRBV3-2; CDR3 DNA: TGTGCCAGCAGTAAGGAAGGCAATCAGCCCCAGCATTTT; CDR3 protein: CASSKEGNQPQHF
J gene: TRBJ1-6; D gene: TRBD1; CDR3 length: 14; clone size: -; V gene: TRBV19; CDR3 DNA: TGTGCCAGTAGTACGCGGGACAGGAATTCACCCCTCCACTTT; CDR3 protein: CASSTRDRNSPLHF
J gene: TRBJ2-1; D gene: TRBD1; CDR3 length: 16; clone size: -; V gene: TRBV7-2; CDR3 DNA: TGTGCCAGCAGCTCCGGACAGGGGGCGCGGGGCAATGAGCAGTTCTTC; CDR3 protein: CASSSGQGARGNEQFF